This T cell receptor beta chain came from a study of blood T cell repertoires in COVID-19. The wider study: Whether acute or convalescent, the COVID-19 samples came from the United States, Italy and Spain. From T cells, B-cell-depleted T cells, or PBMCs came the material, which was cDNA or gDNA.

In the study's own analysis: Quantification of nucleated cells was approximated via reference gene primer amplification. Using immunoSEQ multiplex PCR, the repertoire was profiled, and TCRdb retains in-frame clones only, with some absent. That table supplies the V and J calls and clone size; D and trimming were determined from the DNA. Counted here are 55,000 to 75,000 clones, about three quarters occurring once; the ten biggest clones make up about 9.1%. The V gene lost 4 bases and the J gene lost 5 bases, with 9 bases spanning the gap. CDR1 is MNHEY, CDR2 SMNVEV, per germline (reference sequence). The CDR3 covers 13 residues.

The sequenced material came from peripheral blood. This chain joins TRBV27 and TRBJ1-5; perhaps TRBD1 as D (6 bases). This TCR derives from a human donor in a cohort sampled during active COVID-19. CDR3 nucleotide sequence: TGTGCCAGCAGTTCCCAGGGGCATCAGCCCCAGCATTTT. Encoded protein: CASSSQGHQPQHF.